Listed below are T cell receptor beta chains from one sample, sequenced in a study of blood T cell repertoires in COVID-19. Assay: immunoSEQ multiplex PCR; the TCRdb copy retains only in-frame clones and omits some. Among 250,000 to 350,000 clones, around 92% were seen once, and the ten largest hold roughly 2.8%. The sequencing input was PBMCs or T cells enriched from blood (not recorded which). These receptors came from a woman aged 45-65 years who had been exposed to COVID-19. The CDR3 runs from the conserved cysteine through the conserved F or W. Each record gives: D gene, J gene, V gene, CDR3 DNA, CDR3 protein. D genes are given only for firm matches.

TRBD1,TRBJ1-2,TRBV18,TGTGCCAGCTCACCGGGGACAGGGGGATTGACGGATGGCTACACCTTC,CASSPGTGGLTDGYTF
-,TRBJ2-6,TRBV19,TGTGCCAGTTCGGCGGCTGGGGCCAACGTCCTGACTTTC,CASSAAGANVLTF
-,TRBJ1-5,TRBV7-2,TGTGCCAGCAGCACTGACAGTTCTTGGCAGCCCCAGCATTTT,CASSTDSSWQPQHF
TRBD2,TRBJ2-1,TRBV12-3/TRBV12-4,TGTGCCAGCAGTTTAGTCCTAGCGGGGGGGCCGTTCTTC,CASSLVLAGGPFF
-,TRBJ1-3,TRBV19,TGTGCCAGTAGTAGCGCCCATCAGGTTTACTCTGGAAACACCATATATTTT,CASSSAHQVYSGNTIYF
-,TRBJ1-2,TRBV28,TGTGCCAGTAAAACAGGGAACTATGGCTACACCTTC,CASKTGNYGYTF
-,TRBJ1-4,TRBV15,TGTGCCACCAGCACCGCGAATCTTGCAACTAATGAAAAACTGTTTTTT,CATSTANLATNEKLFF
-,TRBJ1-2,TRBV7-9,TGTGCCAGCAGCCTGACCCTTGCGGGTGGTGGCTACACCTTC,CASSLTLAGGGYTF
-,TRBJ1-1,TRBV9,TGTGCCAGCAGCGTCGAGCCCGGGGACACTGAAGCTTTCTTT,CASSVEPGDTEAFF
TRBD1,TRBJ1-1,TRBV30,TGTGCCTGGAAGGGACAGGGTAGGAACACTGAAGCTTTCTTT,CAWKGQGRNTEAFF
TRBD1,TRBJ1-6,TRBV25-1,TGTGCCAGCAGTGACCACAGGGGACCCCTATGGCCACCCCTCCACTTT,CASSDHRGPLWPPLHF
-,TRBJ1-1,TRBV3-1/TRBV3-2,TGTGCCAGCAGCCCTCAGACACTGATCACTGAAGCTTTCTTT,CASSPQTLITEAFF